The rows below give T cell receptor beta chains drawn from one sample of a study of blood T cells in healthy people across ages. TCRdb re-derived calls from the 5' RACE reads in MiXCR, one entry per CDR3 protein. The data contain hundreds of thousands of distinct CDR3 sequences, 40% to 65% of them singletons. Sequencing input: blood. These receptors were obtained from an elderly man in good health. The CDR3 runs from the conserved cysteine through the conserved F or W. D genes are given only for firm matches. Not every row has a clone size; where given, it reads once, few, many or a size class.

v_call: TRBV7-2; d_call: TRBD2; clone_size: few; j_call: TRBJ2-1; cdr3_nt: TGTGCCAGCAGCTTAAGAACGGGACTAACAAACCACAATGAGCAGTTCTTC; cdr3_aa: CASSLRTGLTNHNEQFF
v_call: TRBV14; d_call: NA; clone_size: NA; j_call: TRBJ1-2; cdr3_nt: TGTGCCAGCAGCCAAGATCTAGGGGGATATGGCTACACCTTC; cdr3_aa: CASSQDLGGYGYTF
v_call: TRBV10-3; d_call: TRBD1; clone_size: NA; j_call: TRBJ2-1; cdr3_nt: TGTGCCATCAGCGAGTCTGGACAGGGCCTTCGCTACAATGAGCAGTTCTTC; cdr3_aa: CAISESGQGLRYNEQFF
v_call: TRBV15; d_call: TRBD1; clone_size: NA; j_call: TRBJ2-6; cdr3_nt: TGTGCCACCAGCACCACGGGACAGGGATTATTAGGTGGGGCCAACGTCCTGACTTTC; cdr3_aa: CATSTTGQGLLGGANVLTF
v_call: TRBV28; d_call: TRBD1; clone_size: NA; j_call: TRBJ2-6; cdr3_nt: TGTGCCAGCAGAAAGGGACAGATCTCTGGGGCCAACGTCCTGACTTTC; cdr3_aa: CASRKGQISGANVLTF
v_call: TRBV2; d_call: TRBD1; clone_size: few; j_call: TRBJ2-3; cdr3_nt: TGTGCCAGCCGAGGGACAGGGTCAACCACAGATACGCAGTATTTT; cdr3_aa: CASRGTGSTTDTQYF
v_call: TRBV6-2/TRBV6-3; d_call: TRBD2; clone_size: few; j_call: TRBJ2-7; cdr3_nt: TGTGCCAGCAGTTTAACCGGGACTAACCACTACGAGCAGTACTTC; cdr3_aa: CASSLTGTNHYEQYF
v_call: TRBV27; d_call: TRBD1; clone_size: NA; j_call: TRBJ2-4; cdr3_nt: TGTGCCAGCAGTTTCCGAGGGACAGGGGGGATAGCCAAAAACATTCAGTACTTC; cdr3_aa: CASSFRGTGGIAKNIQYF
v_call: TRBV9; d_call: NA; clone_size: NA; j_call: TRBJ2-5; cdr3_nt: TGTGCCAGCAGCCCTTCTAGCCCGCTTGAGCAGTACTTC; cdr3_aa: CASSPSSPLEQYF
v_call: TRBV20-1; d_call: TRBD1; clone_size: NA; j_call: TRBJ2-1; cdr3_nt: TGCAGTGCTGTAAAAGCCGGGACAGTTAAGCTCCAGTTCTTC; cdr3_aa: CSAVKAGTVKLQFF
v_call: TRBV5-1; d_call: NA; clone_size: NA; j_call: TRBJ2-7; cdr3_nt: TGCGCCAGCATCTTGAGTTCCGGGAGCAACGAGCAGTACTTC; cdr3_aa: CASILSSGSNEQYF
v_call: TRBV7-2; d_call: NA; clone_size: NA; j_call: TRBJ2-1; cdr3_nt: TGTGCCAGCAGCCCTGGACAGCGCTTCTACAATGAGCAGTTCTTC; cdr3_aa: CASSPGQRFYNEQFF
v_call: TRBV6-5; d_call: NA; clone_size: NA; j_call: TRBJ2-3; cdr3_nt: TGTGCCAGCAGTTACGAAGGGGATTCCCACAGATACGCGTATTTT; cdr3_aa: CASSYEGDSHRYAYF
v_call: TRBV5-1; d_call: TRBD1; clone_size: few; j_call: TRBJ2-7; cdr3_nt: TGCGCCAGCAGCCGGGGGAATGCACAGGGGGTACACTACGAGCAGTACTTC; cdr3_aa: CASSRGNAQGVHYEQYF
v_call: TRBV7-3; d_call: NA; clone_size: few; j_call: TRBJ2-6; cdr3_nt: TGTGCCAGCAGCTTAACCGGGTTCTCTGGGGCCAACGTCCTGACTTTC; cdr3_aa: CASSLTGFSGANVLTF
v_call: TRBV4-1; d_call: TRBD2; clone_size: large; j_call: TRBJ2-4; cdr3_nt: TGCGCCAGCAGTCTCGGGGAGGGGAACATTCAGTACTTC; cdr3_aa: CASSLGEGNIQYF
v_call: TRBV5-6; d_call: TRBD2; clone_size: NA; j_call: TRBJ2-7; cdr3_nt: TGTGCCAGCAGCTTGCGGTTTAGCGGGAGCTTTGGCTCCTACGAGCAGTACTTC; cdr3_aa: CASSLRFSGSFGSYEQYF
v_call: TRBV12-3/TRBV12-4; d_call: NA; clone_size: few; j_call: TRBJ2-5; cdr3_nt: TGTGCCAGCAGCCTCCTTTTCGGGAAGACCCAGTACTTC; cdr3_aa: CASSLLFGKTQYF